These 12 T cell receptor beta chains were all obtained from the same sample, sequenced in a study of blood T cells in healthy people across ages. With a J-beta primer mix and a sample-barcoded 5' primer, a second PCR ran roughly 6 to 11 cycles. TCRdb reanalysed the 5' RACE reads using MiXCR and keeps one entry per CDR3 protein. Of roughly 650,000 distinct CDR3 sequences in the sample, 32% were seen once. Sequencing was carried out using blood. The source is a woman of 80 years or more in good health.

This clonotype was recorded a few times. V usage is TRBV6-1 and J usage is TRBJ1-6, with D tentatively TRBD1 (5 bases). Trimming stripped 8 bases from V and 0 bases from J, with 14 bases between. The CDR3 length is 16 residues. Germline values: CDR1 MNHNS, CDR2 SASEGT. CDR3 amino acids: CASVAGGVSYNSPLHF. Written as DNA, the CDR3 is TGTGCCAGCGTGGCAGGAGGGGTCTCCTATAATTCACCCCTCCACTTT.

The chain links TRBV19 to TRBJ1-5, with a weak D call TRBD1 (6 bases). The CDR3 covers 13 residues. V shed 6 bases and J shed 4 bases, with 10 bases lying between them. CDR1 is LNHDA and CDR2 is SQIVND in the germline V gene (reference sequence). CDR3 bases: TGTGCCAGTAGCGGGACAAAGAATCAGCCCCAGCATTTT. As protein: CASSGTKNQPQHF.

This clonotype was counted at least ten times. Germline is not matched at one junction end, which may reflect a read error. The chain links TRBV7-7 to TRBJ2-3; the D gene could be TRBD1 or TRBD2 (5 bases each). The germline CDR1 and CDR2 sequences are SSHAT and FNYEAQ (reference sequence). The CDR3 length is 15 residues. The CDR3 DNA reads as TGTGCTAGCAGCCCCGGGACGGATCTAAGGGTGACGCAGTATTTT. It specifies CASSPGTDLRVTQYF. Based on the CDR3 plus reference TRBV7-7 and TRBJ2-3, the full variable domain is GAGVSQSPRYKVTKRGQDVTLRCDPISSHATLYWYQQALGQGPEFLTYFNYEAQPDKSGLPSDRFSAERPEGSISTLTIQRTEQRDSAMYRCASSPGTDLRVTQYFGPGTRLTVL.

This clonotype was detected many times. The gene calls are TRBV20-1 and TRBJ1-1, with D unresolved. V dropped 3 bases and J dropped 7 bases, with 15 bases sitting between them. CDR3 length equals 13 residues. Germline CDR1 and CDR2: DFQATT and SNEGSKA (reference sequence). Here the CDR3 reads CSARSATDGEAFF. In DNA, the CDR3 is TGCAGTGCTAGGTCGGCCACGGACGGTGAAGCTTTCTTT.

This clonotype was counted at least ten times. In nucleotides, the CDR3 is TGTGCCACCCAAGGGACAGGGAATTTCTACGAGCAGTACTTC. Translating it yields CATQGTGNFYEQYF. The chain couples TRBV25-1 to TRBJ2-7, with TRBD1 matching 9 bases. Trimming took 10 bases from V and 3 from J; bases not matched to a gene: 10. Germline V CDR1 and CDR2: MGHDK, SYGVNS. This CDR3 contains 14 residues.

This clonotype was observed many times. V usage is TRBV7-6 and J usage is TRBJ2-7; the match to TRBD1 covers 9 bases. The CDR3 length is 17 residues. J was trimmed by 5 bases and V by 1 base; bases with no gene match: 12. Per germline, CDR1 SGHVS and CDR2 FNYEAQ. CDR3 DNA: TGTGCCAGCAGCTTAGGCCGGGGACAGGGCAGCGTCAACGAGCAGTACTTC. This codes for CASSLGRGQGSVNEQYF. The full variable domain, completed using reference TRBV7-6 and TRBJ2-7, is GAGVSQSPRYKVTKRGQDVALRCDPISGHVSLYWYRQALGQGPEFLTYFNYEAQQDKSGLPNDRFSAERPEGSISTLTIQRTEQRDSAMYRCASSLGRGQGSVNEQYFGPGTRLTVT.

This chain connects TRBV20-1 to TRBJ2-2, with TRBD2 matching 9 bases. V gave up 2 bases and J gave up 5 bases; unmatched junction bases: 3. The CDR3 runs 14 residues. Germline CDR1 reads DFQATT; CDR2 reads SNEGSKA (reference sequence). CDR3 sequence reads: CSARSGLATGELFF. Written as DNA, the CDR3 is TGCAGTGCTAGAAGCGGACTAGCGACCGGGGAGCTGTTTTTT.

This rearrangement joins TRBV10-1 to TRBJ2-3; D might be TRBD1 (5 bases). The CDR3 length is 15 residues. V was pared by 0 bases and J by 5 bases, with 12 bases between. Germline V gene data show CDR1 as WNHNN and CDR2 as SYGVQD (reference sequence). The CDR3 loop is CASSESQGWGDTQYF. The CDR3 coding sequence is TGCGCCAGCAGTGAGTCCCAGGGCTGGGGAGATACGCAGTATTTT.

The chain carries TRBV2 and TRBJ1-1; no firm D call. The V gene lost 4 bases and the J gene lost 1 base, with 10 bases spanning the gap. CDR3 length equals 14 residues. CDR1 is SNHLY, CDR2 FYNNEI, per germline. In DNA form, the CDR3 reads TGTGCCAGCAGTGCGGCAGGCAAGAACACTGAAGCTTTCTTT. This gives the protein CASSAAGKNTEAFF.

The rearrangement links TRBV5-6 to TRBJ1-3, with D possibly TRBD1 on 5 matching bases. Trimming removed 3 bases at V and 4 bases at J, with 20 bases between. Germline values: CDR1 SGHDT, CDR2 YYEEEE. The length of the CDR3 is 17 residues. Written as DNA, the CDR3 is TGTGCCAGCAGCTGGTTTACAGGAGGCGCTGGGGGAAACACCATATATTTT. Amino acids: CASSWFTGGAGGNTIYF.

This clonotype was counted only a few times. The chain joins TRBV5-6 to TRBJ1-1; no reliable D call. This CDR3 has 12 amino acids. The germline V gene has CDR1 SGHDT and CDR2 YYEEEE. V was pared by 3 bases and J by 6 bases, with 9 bases between. CDR3 coding DNA: TGTGCCAGCAGCTCCTCCCCCCCTGAAGCTTTCTTT. Translating gives CASSSSPPEAFF.

The gene calls are TRBV6-2 or TRBV6-3 and TRBJ1-1; a possible D gene is TRBD1 (6 bases). This CDR3 has 16 amino acids. The germline gives CDR1 MNHEY, CDR2 SVGEGT. V was shortened by 9 bases and J by 1 base, with 21 bases between the two germline ends. Written as DNA, the CDR3 is TGTGCCAGAGAGATAAAAACAGGGATTGGGAACACTGAAGCTTTCTTT. It is translated as CAREIKTGIGNTEAFF.